These 13 T cell receptor beta chains were all obtained from the same sample, sequenced in a study of CD8 T cells in ankylosing spondylitis (dated by TCRdb to about 2017). Receptors were amplified or captured by 5' RACE. TCRdb records Illumina HiSeq 2500 as the sequencer. In-frame beta chains were kept once TCRdb had trimmed the public reads at Q25 with fastp and called clones with MiXCR. Every distinct CDR3 protein forms one entry, paired with its most common genes and DNA. A total of more than 650,000 distinct CDR3 sequences appear in this sample, approximately 10% of them only once. 0.45% to 0.6% of the sample comes from the top ten. The investigation overall reported the following: Blood from ankylosing spondylitis patients appeared to be characterized by a TCR beta motif made up of about 8 highly homologous amino acid variants.

Antigens of these TCRs are unknown. Sequences were obtained from blood, either unsorted or a sorted T cell fraction (not recorded which). These receptors all stem from a male donor with ankylosing spondylitis.

V is TRBV20-1 and J is TRBJ1-2; D not certain. V was shortened by 6 bases and J by 0 bases, with 8 bases between the two germline ends. Germline CDR1 is DFQATT and CDR2 is SNEGSKA (reference sequence). This CDR3 has 12 residues. CDR3 nucleotide sequence: TGCAGTGCCCAGAGGGCTAACTATGGCTACACCTTC. Translating it yields CSAQRANYGYTF.

CDR3 bases: TGCGCCAGCAGCCCGACAAGGTCATCGGTCGAGCAGTACTTC. It specifies CASSPTRSSVEQYF. The rearrangement joins TRBV5-1 to TRBJ2-7; D uncertain. The V end was cut by 4 bases, the J end by 6 bases, with 17 bases between. The CDR3 consists of 14 residues. CDR1 SGHRS and CDR2 YFSETQ come from the germline V gene.

This clonotype was picked up a small number of times. The V and J genes are TRBV10-3 and TRBJ2-4, with 8 bases fitting TRBD2. The length of the CDR3 is 19 residues. V shed 11 bases, J shed 0 bases, and the junction held 21 bases outside the gene matches. CDR1 and CDR2 from the germline V gene are ENHRY and SYGVKD. The CDR3 DNA reads TGTGCCGCCGGGTTTGAAGGTAGCGGGGACCTTCTAGCCAAAAACATTCAGTACTTC. It yields the protein CAAGFEGSGDLLAKNIQYF.

This clonotype was seen a few times. The V call is TRBV5-1, the J call TRBJ1-1, with 8 bases identical to TRBD1. This CDR3 is 17 amino acids long. The germline CDR1 and CDR2 sequences are SGHRS and YFSETQ. V was pared by 4 bases and J by 4 bases, with 15 bases of the junction left unmatched. In DNA form, the CDR3 reads TGCGCCAGCAGCCTCCCCTTCCAGGGGGCACTGAGCACTGAAGCTTTCTTT. The encoded protein is CASSLPFQGALSTEAFF.

This clonotype was detected only a few times. The chain is built from TRBV6-1 and TRBJ1-1; D remains unclear. The germline gives CDR1 MNHNS, CDR2 SASEGT. V was trimmed by 7 bases and J by 3 bases, leaving 21 bases between them. There are 16 residues in the CDR3. The CDR3 is CASTRHSPGGDTEAFF. CDR3 sequence (DNA): TGTGCCAGCACTCGACACTCTCCTGGTGGGGACACTGAAGCTTTCTTT.

This clonotype was seen repeatedly, ten times or more. The rearrangement uses TRBV7-2 and TRBJ2-6, with a tentative D call TRBD1 (6 bases). V was clipped by 2 bases and J by 2 bases, with 7 bases between them. CDR3 length: 15 residues. In germline, CDR1 is SGHTA, CDR2 FQGNSA. The CDR3 sequence is CASSLNRAGANVLTF. CDR3 nucleotides: TGTGCCAGCAGCTTAAACAGGGCTGGGGCCAACGTCCTGACTTTC.

This clonotype was found a few times. The chain has TRBV16 and TRBJ1-5; 7 nucleotides agree with TRBD1. CDR1 KGHSY and CDR2 FQNENV come from the germline V gene. The CDR3 is 13 amino acids. V lost 4 bases and J lost 5; bases outside the gene matches: 2. CDR3 amino acids: CASSPTGHQPQHF. The CDR3 nucleotides read TGTGCCAGCAGCCCGACAGGGCATCAGCCCCAGCATTTT.

The sample holds a few counts of this clonotype. The rearrangement uses TRBV20-1 and TRBJ2-3; D unclear. Trimming cost V 5 bases and J 7 bases, with 13 bases left between them. CDR1 and CDR2 (germline): DFQATT, SNEGSKA (reference sequence). The CDR3 has 12 residues. The CDR3 reads CSASHNSHTQYF. CDR3 in DNA: TGCAGTGCTTCTCATAATTCTCATACGCAGTATTTT.

This clonotype has just a few counts. The CDR3, as DNA: TGTGCCAGCAGTTACTCGATCAACACAGATACGCAGTATTTT. As protein: CASSYSINTDTQYF. The chain combines TRBV6-5 with TRBJ2-3; D is ambiguous. V lost 0 bases to trimming and J lost 2 bases, with 6 bases between them. This CDR3 region has 14 residues. The germline CDR1 and CDR2 sequences are MNHEY and SVGAGI.

This clonotype came up a few times. The chain couples TRBV6-4 to TRBJ1-1, with a tentative D call TRBD1 (6 bases). The ends were cut back, 3 bases at V and 1 base at J, with 12 bases in the middle. There are 15 residues in the CDR3. Germline V gives CDR1 MRHNA, CDR2 SNTAGT. CDR3 amino acids: CASSETGTSNTEAFF. CDR3 coding DNA: TGTGCCAGCAGTGAAACAGGGACTTCGAACACTGAAGCTTTCTTT.

This clonotype has more than one count but fewer than ten. The rearrangement links TRBV7-6 to TRBJ1-1, with 8 positions matching TRBD1. The CDR3 loop spans 13 amino acids. Per the germline V gene, CDR1 is SGHVS and CDR2 is FNYEAQ. In nucleotides, the CDR3 is TGTGTTGTCTGGGGACAGGTTAACACTGAAGCTTTCTTT. Its protein is CVVWGQVNTEAFF.

The chain employs TRBV6-5 and TRBJ1-6; D is unresolved. From germline, CDR1 is MNHEY and CDR2 SVGAGI. Trimming took 0 bases from V and 15 from J, leaving 12 bases between them. The CDR3 runs to 13 residues. In DNA form, the CDR3 reads TGTGCCAGCAGTTACTCGATCCATACCGACCTCCACTTT. Its protein product is CASSYSIHTDLHF.

This clonotype was observed a few times. This chain links TRBV7-2 with TRBJ2-3; D remains unclear. V dropped 2 bases and J dropped 0 bases, with 6 bases sitting between them. In germline, CDR1 is SGHTA, CDR2 FQGNSA. CDR3 size: 14 residues. As DNA, the CDR3 is TGTGCCAGCAGCTTAATTAAGAGCACAGATACGCAGTATTTT. Amino acids: CASSLIKSTDTQYF.